The 25 T cell receptor beta chains in this list originate from one sample, sequenced in a study of identical twins. TCRdb redid the calling of the 5' RACE reads with MiXCR, one entry per CDR3 protein. The sample has a few hundred thousand distinct CDR3 sequences, roughly an eighth seen once; the top ten hold approximately 1%. A further study also used this sample, focusing on yellow fever vaccine responses in identical twins.

Sequenced input: CD4+ T cells sorted from blood. These receptors came from a woman between 18 and 29 years old in good health.

This clonotype was recorded a few times. The V and J genes are TRBV6-5 and TRBJ2-5; D is unresolved. The germline CDR1 and CDR2 sequences are MNHEY and SVGAGI. Deletions cut 4 bases from V and 1 base from J, with 13 bases between. The CDR3 loop spans 15 amino acids. CDR3 amino acids: CASSFSATPQETQYF. CDR3 DNA sequence: TGTGCCAGCAGTTTTTCGGCTACACCCCAAGAGACCCAGTACTTC.

The table lists this clonotype with a few counts. The rearrangement uses TRBV7-3 and TRBJ1-1; D may be TRBD1 (6 bases). The CDR3 runs 13 residues. CDR1 and CDR2 (germline): SGHTA, FQGTGA. The V end was cut by 4 bases, the J end by 8 bases, with 14 bases between. Here the CDR3 DNA reads TGTGCCAGCAGCTCACCCGGACAGTCCGAAGCTTTCTTT. Residues: CASSSPGQSEAFF.

A few counts support this clonotype. The chain has TRBV20-1 and TRBJ2-1; 7 bases line up with TRBD1. V was pared by 4 bases and J by 10 bases, with 16 bases of the junction left unmatched. Per germline, CDR1 DFQATT and CDR2 SNEGSKA (reference sequence). CDR3 length: 15 amino acids. The CDR3 here is CSATPGQLKIGEQFF. In DNA form, the CDR3 reads TGCAGTGCTACTCCGGGACAGCTGAAAATAGGAGAGCAGTTCTTC.

This rearrangement joins TRBV7-2 to TRBJ2-4; TRBD1 matches at 7 bases. With 5 bases clipped from V and 7 bases from J, the junction kept 11 bases outside the gene matches. Per germline, CDR1 SGHTA and CDR2 FQGNSA. This CDR3 contains 15 residues. The CDR3 region has the DNA TGTGCCAGCAGCCTACATCTACGAGGGGGCAACATTCAGTACTTC. Translated, it gives CASSLHLRGGNIQYF. Using reference TRBV7-2 and TRBJ2-4 for the parts outside the CDR3, the full variable domain is GAGVSQSPSNKVTEKGKDVELRCDPISGHTALYWYRQSLGQGLEFLIYFQGNSAPDKSGLPSDRFSAERTGGSVSTLTIQRTQQEDSAVYLCASSLHLRGGNIQYFGAGTRLSVL.

The chain has TRBV20-1 and TRBJ2-5; 8 bases agree with TRBD2. The ends lost 6 bases at V and 1 base at J; junction bases unmatched: 1. Germline V gene lookup returns CDR1 DFQATT and CDR2 SNEGSKA (reference sequence). CDR3 length: 12 amino acids. The CDR3 coding sequence is TGCAGTGCCCGGGGGGGCCAAGAGACCCAGTACTTC. Protein: CSARGGQETQYF.

The V and J genes are TRBV5-1 and TRBJ1-2, with D uncertain. The CDR3 extends over 14 amino acids. V was cut by 0 bases and J by 6 bases, with 12 bases left in between. The V gene's germline CDR1 is SGHRS and CDR2 YFSETQ. CDR3 DNA: TGCGCCAGCAGCTTGGGGCAGCCTGCGAATGGCTACACCTTC. It encodes CASSLGQPANGYTF.

V gene TRBV14 combines with J gene TRBJ2-1, with a possible D match to TRBD2 (6 bases). Looked up from germline, CDR1 is SGHDN and CDR2 is FVKESK. Trimming left V 5 bases short and J 1 base short, with 15 bases between. The CDR3 has 16 amino acids. Written as DNA, the CDR3 is TGTGCCAGCAGCTACCGACTAGTCATTTCCTACAATGAGCAGTTCTTC. Its protein is CASSYRLVISYNEQFF.

There are many counts of this clonotype. The V call is TRBV5-1, the J call TRBJ2-3; unclear D gene. This CDR3 spans 14 amino acids. CDR1 is SGHRS and CDR2 is YFSETQ in the germline V gene. Trimming stripped 0 bases from V and 2 bases from J, with 7 bases between. DNA for the CDR3: TGCGCCAGCAGCTTGGACGGAAACACAGATACGCAGTATTTT. This encodes CASSLDGNTDTQYF.

The chain has TRBV9 and TRBJ2-5, with D maybe TRBD2 (5 bases). In germline, CDR1 is SGDLS, CDR2 YYNGEE. The germline V and J ends were trimmed by 0 bases and 3 bases, with 15 bases remaining between them. CDR3 length: 16 amino acids. The CDR3 DNA reads as TGTGCCAGCAGCGTAGCTGAGCTAGCTGGGAAAGAGACCCAGTACTTC. Protein: CASSVAELAGKETQYF. Together with reference TRBV9 and TRBJ2-5, the CDR3 gives the full variable domain: DSGVTQTPKHLITATGQRVTLRCSPRSGDLSVYWYQQSLDQGLQFLIQYYNGEERAKGNILERFSAQQFPDLHSELNLSSLELGDSALYFCASSVAELAGKETQYFGPGTRLLVL.

This clonotype has a handful of counts. V usage is TRBV3-1 and J usage is TRBJ2-2, with a tentative D call TRBD2 (6 bases). The CDR3 runs to 17 residues. Germline CDR1 is LGHDT and CDR2 is YNNKEL (reference sequence). Trimming removed 0 bases from V and 0 bases from J, with 11 bases in between. CDR3 residues: CASSQEGRRTNTGELFF. CDR3 nucleotides: TGTGCCAGCAGCCAAGAGGGGAGGCGGACGAACACCGGGGAGCTGTTTTTT.

V gene TRBV7-9 combines with J gene TRBJ2-3, with 9 bases fitting TRBD2. J lost 2 bases, V lost 6 bases, and 12 bases had no gene match. The CDR3 covers 17 residues. Germline CDR1 reads SEHNR; CDR2 reads FQNEAQ (reference sequence). CDR3 amino acids: CASRQKPGTSPTDTQYF. Written as DNA, the CDR3 is TGTGCCAGCAGGCAGAAGCCCGGGACTAGCCCCACAGATACGCAGTATTTT.

J is TRBJ2-3 and V is TRBV4-1, with 15 nucleotides matching TRBD2. The V and J ends lost 0 bases and 3 bases, in that order; junction bases with no gene match: 13. Looked up from germline, CDR1 is MGHRA and CDR2 is YSYEKL. The CDR3 covers 21 residues. The CDR3 DNA follows: TGCGCCAGCAGCCAAGATGGTGTCGGGACTAGCGGGGGGCGCGGTACAGATACGCAGTATTTT. Encoded protein: CASSQDGVGTSGGRGTDTQYF.

This chain joins TRBV5-4 and TRBJ2-3, with 7 bases lining up with TRBD2. Germline lookup yields CDR1 SGHNT and CDR2 YYREEE (reference sequence). V shed 0 bases and J 5 bases; nucleotides not matched to a gene: 6. The CDR3 spans 15 residues. The CDR3 sequence is CASSLGTGGGDTQYF. CDR3 coding DNA: TGTGCCAGCAGCTTGGGTACGGGCGGGGGAGATACGCAGTATTTT.

This clonotype was picked up many times. J is TRBJ1-4 and V is TRBV12-3 or TRBV12-4; no firm D call. V lost 5 bases and J 6 bases, leaving 16 bases between the germline ends. The CDR3 is 15 residues long. The DNA of the CDR3 is TGTGCCAGCAGTGCGGCACAGACCCCTCATGAAAAACTGTTTTTT. Its translation is CASSAAQTPHEKLFF.

In its sample, this clonotype was seen a few times. This chain links TRBV18 with TRBJ2-1, with 12 bases lining up with TRBD2. The CDR3 sequence is 17 residues long. The V gene end was trimmed by 5 bases and the J gene end by 6 bases; junction bases not matched to a gene: 11. Per germline, CDR1 KGHSH and CDR2 LQKENI. CDR3 loop: CASSSLAGGPIANEQFF. For the CDR3, the DNA is TGTGCCAGCTCATCACTAGCGGGGGGCCCTATTGCCAATGAGCAGTTCTTC.

This clonotype was detected ten times or more. This chain uses TRBV5-1 with TRBJ2-7; D is unresolved. CDR3 length: 14 residues. V shed 0 bases and J shed 2 bases, with 9 bases lying between them. The germline CDR1 and CDR2 sequences are SGHRS and YFSETQ. The CDR3 bases are TGCGCCAGCAGCTTGGAGCACGTCACCTACGAGCAGTACTTC. This codes for CASSLEHVTYEQYF.

In its sample, this clonotype was seen a few times. The rearrangement joins TRBV5-6 to TRBJ2-6, with D tentatively TRBD1 or TRBD2 (6 bases each). The germline V and J ends were trimmed by 2 bases and 2 bases, with 8 bases remaining between them. CDR1 is SGHDT and CDR2 is YYEEEE in the germline V gene. The CDR3 consists of 15 residues. CDR3 DNA: TGTGCCAGCAGCTTTAGGGGGGCTGGGGCCAACGTCCTGACTTTC. Amino acid sequence: CASSFRGAGANVLTF.

The chain combines TRBV20-1 with TRBJ2-1; possibly TRBD1 or TRBD2 for D (7 bases each). The germline V gene encodes CDR1 DFQATT and CDR2 SNEGSKA (reference sequence). V was pared by 3 bases and J by 0 bases, with 27 bases between. The CDR3 sequence is 20 residues long. The chain's CDR3 is CSARGDRDRGGGSSYNEQFF. The CDR3 nucleotides are TGCAGTGCTAGGGGGGACCGGGACAGAGGCGGGGGCAGCTCCTACAATGAGCAGTTCTTC.

The V gene is TRBV3-1, the J gene TRBJ2-5; D may match TRBD1 or TRBD2 (5 bases each). The germline gives CDR1 LGHDT, CDR2 YNNKEL (reference sequence). V lost 1 base to trimming and J lost 2 bases, with 8 bases between them. This CDR3 spans 14 amino acids. The CDR3 here is CASSQGDGQETQYF. DNA of the CDR3: TGTGCCAGCAGCCAAGGGGACGGACAAGAGACCCAGTACTTC.

This clonotype was observed a few times. The chain uses TRBV3-1 and TRBJ1-6; 8 bases fit TRBD1. Losses at the gene ends were 0 bases for V and 10 bases for J; bases not matched to a gene: 5. Germline V gene data show CDR1 as LGHDT and CDR2 as YNNKEL (reference sequence). This CDR3 has 15 amino acids. CDR3 in DNA: TGTGCCAGCAGCCAAGATGGCAGGGGGCCGTCACCCCTCCACTTT. This codes for CASSQDGRGPSPLHF.

In this sample, this clonotype turned up a few times. The chain has TRBV20-1 and TRBJ2-1; TRBD2 agrees at 12 bases. This CDR3 has 19 residues. V trimming: 3 bases; J trimming: 0 bases; junction bases outside the gene matches: 12. CDR1 is DFQATT and CDR2 is SNEGSKA in the germline V gene (reference sequence). The CDR3 loop reads CSARVTGTSGYTSYNEQFF. CDR3 sequence (DNA): TGCAGTGCTAGGGTCACCGGGACTAGCGGGTACACCTCCTACAATGAGCAGTTCTTC.

The sample holds many counts of this clonotype. V gene TRBV28 combines with J gene TRBJ2-5, with 9 bases fitting TRBD2. V lost 5 bases, J lost 5 bases, and 9 bases stayed unmatched. CDR1 and CDR2 (germline): MDHEN, SYDVKM. The CDR3 runs to 15 residues. The CDR3 DNA reads TGTGCCAGCAGTAAGAATAGCGGGAGCTGGGAGACCCAGTACTTC. It encodes CASSKNSGSWETQYF.

The chain carries TRBV5-1 and TRBJ2-5; TRBD2 aligns across 16 bases. CDR1 and CDR2 from the germline V gene are SGHRS and YFSETQ. The CDR3 runs to 17 residues. V was pared by 2 bases and J by 2 bases, with 3 bases of the junction left unmatched. The DNA of the CDR3 is TGCGCCAGCAGCTTCGCGGGACTAGCGGGGGGGCAAGAGACCCAGTACTTC. It is translated as CASSFAGLAGGQETQYF.

The genes are TRBV3-1 and TRBJ1-4; TRBD1 matches at 7 bases. Germline V gives CDR1 LGHDT, CDR2 YNNKEL (reference sequence). The J segment lost 6 bases and the V segment lost 0 bases, leaving 7 bases of the junction unmatched. This CDR3 contains 16 residues. The CDR3 is CASSQDQAGGDEKLFF. CDR3 sequence (DNA): TGTGCCAGCAGCCAAGATCAGGCAGGGGGTGATGAAAAACTGTTTTTT.

The table lists this clonotype with many counts. The chain couples TRBV5-1 to TRBJ2-4; TRBD2 matches at 8 bases. V was clipped by 4 bases and J by 5 bases; unmatched bases: 11. Germline lookup yields CDR1 SGHRS and CDR2 YFSETQ. This CDR3 has 16 amino acids. The CDR3 DNA is TGCGCCAGCAGCAGACTCGGGGGGGCCTATGAAAACATTCAGTACTTC. This codes for CASSRLGGAYENIQYF.